This is a list of T cell receptor beta chains from one sample in a study of blood T cells in healthy people across ages. In TCRdb, the 5' RACE reads were re-called with MiXCR into one record per CDR3 protein. Among about 930,000 distinct CDR3 sequences listed, 25% to 30% were seen once. The same data also contributed to another study, on T cells of mothers and their children.

Specimen: blood. The receptors shown here come from a woman in her thirties or forties in good health. The CDR3 runs from the conserved cysteine through the conserved F or W. D genes are given only for firm matches. A clone size is listed for some rows: how often the clone was seen (once, few, many), or a class if it is expanded.

clone_size | j_call | v_call | d_call | cdr3_aa | cdr3_nt
few | TRBJ2-4 | TRBV2 | NA | CASSEGGESIQYF | TGTGCCAGCAGTGAAGGCGGAGAGAGCATTCAGTACTTC
NA | TRBJ1-3 | TRBV7-9 | NA | CASSRTLSSGNTIYF | TGTGCCAGCAGCCGGACCTTAAGCTCTGGAAACACCATATATTTT
few | TRBJ1-1 | TRBV12-3/TRBV12-4 | NA | CASSLDGEAFF | TGTGCCAGCAGCCTTGACGGGGAAGCTTTCTTT
many | TRBJ2-7 | TRBV7-2 | NA | CASSGERARPQQYF | TGTGCCAGCAGTGGCGAGCGGGCCAGACCCCAGCAGTACTTC
few | TRBJ1-2 | TRBV12-3/TRBV12-4 | NA | CASSLASIGAGYTF | TGTGCCAGCAGTTTAGCGTCTATAGGGGCTGGCTACACCTTC
many | TRBJ1-2 | TRBV28 | NA | CASGVYGYTF | TGTGCCAGCGGGGTCTATGGCTACACCTTC
many | TRBJ2-1 | TRBV20-1 | NA | CSPRRSSYNEQFF | TGCAGTCCCCGCCGGAGCTCCTACAATGAGCAGTTCTTC
once | TRBJ2-7 | TRBV6-6 | NA | CASSDSYGSYEQYF | TGTGCCAGCAGTGACTCGTACGGTTCCTACGAGCAGTACTTC
NA | TRBJ2-1 | TRBV10-3 | NA | CAISLTEYNEQFF | TGTGCCATCAGCCTGACGGAATACAATGAGCAGTTCTTC
NA | TRBJ1-4 | TRBV15 | TRBD1 | CATRNTGTGNEKLFF | TGTGCCACCCGAAACACAGGGACAGGGAATGAAAAGCTGTTTTTT
NA | TRBJ1-2 | TRBV20-1 | TRBD1 | CSASPGQNNYGYTF | TGCAGTGCTTCCCCGGGACAGAATAACTATGGCTACACCTTC
few | TRBJ2-1 | TRBV7-2 | NA | CASSLDPSQWVSSYNEQFF | TGTGCCAGCAGCTTAGACCCAAGTCAGTGGGTTAGCTCCTACAATGAGCAGTTCTTC
NA | TRBJ2-7 | TRBV2 | NA | CASSGDRFSSYEQYF | TGTGCCAGCAGTGGTGACAGATTCAGCTCCTACGAGCAGTACTTC
many | TRBJ1-6 | TRBV7-2 | NA | CASSNLSSYNSPLHF | TGTGCCAGCAGCAATTTAAGCTCCTATAATTCACCCCTCCACTTT
few | TRBJ2-5 | TRBV5-1 | NA | CASSPGTGPKETQYF | TGCGCCAGCAGCCCCGGGACTGGCCCCAAAGAGACCCAGTACTTC
few | TRBJ1-1 | TRBV12-3/TRBV12-4 | NA | CASSLDDPAGAEAFF | TGTGCCAGCAGTTTAGATGACCCGGCGGGCGCTGAAGCTTTCTTT
once | TRBJ2-5 | TRBV20-1 | TRBD2 | CSAIALRAGGRSEQYF | TGCAGTGCGATAGCCCTACGAGCGGGGGGGCGGAGTGAGCAGTACTTC
NA | TRBJ1-5 | TRBV4-3 | NA | CASSPGFADQPQHF | TGCGCCAGCAGCCCAGGGTTTGCGGATCAGCCCCAGCATTTT
few | TRBJ1-6 | TRBV14 | NA | CASSQGFLVGGFWNSPLHF | TGTGCCAGCAGCCAAGGCTTTCTCGTGGGGGGCTTTTGGAATTCACCCCTCCACTTT
few | TRBJ2-2 | TRBV9 | TRBD2 | CASSLRGGAGNTGELFF | TGTGCCAGCAGCCTACGGGGAGGGGCCGGGAACACCGGGGAGCTGTTTTTT
few | TRBJ2-1 | TRBV11-2 | NA | CASSFSRGYNEQFF | TGTGCCAGCAGCTTTTCAAGGGGATACAATGAGCAGTTCTTC
many | TRBJ2-5 | TRBV7-2 | NA | CASSPVPGDGGRKETQYF | TGTGCCAGCAGCCCAGTCCCTGGAGACGGGGGGCGGAAAGAGACCCAGTACTTC
NA | TRBJ2-5 | TRBV6-2/TRBV6-3 | NA | CASSTSRTGRVETQYF | TGTGCCAGCAGTACTTCCCGGACGGGCCGAGTGGAGACCCAGTACTTC